This entry concerns a single TCR beta chain. What this receptor recognizes is not known. Base quality data are lacking; no much larger clone is found one base away. TCRbeta CDR3 regions were sequenced with the immunoSEQ Assay. After extraction, genomic DNA underwent amplification by bias-controlled multiplex PCR, followed by high-throughput sequencing. Processing in the source paper ran as follows. To quantify the absolute abundance of every unique TCRbeta CDR3 region, sequences were collapsed and filtered. T cell fraction was estimated by normalizing TCRbeta template counts to usable DNA, with usable DNA measured through amplification of reference genes found in all nucleated cells. Repertoire TCRs were annotated as SARS-CoV-2-specific by exact matching of V gene, CDR3 amino acid sequence and J gene to a known reactive TCR set. The reference SARS-CoV-2 TCR set was derived from MIRA and filtered for enrichment in COVID-19-positive ImmuneCODE repertoires, a step that removed public or cross-reactive TCRs. Based on the MIRA antigens, annotated TCRs were further analysed at the level of specific ORF or position within ORF. Breadth was defined as the number of annotated unique rearrangements divided by the total number of unique productive rearrangements, and depth was defined as the summed frequency of the annotated unique rearrangements. Two-sided Wilcoxon rank-sum tests were used to compare TCR breadth between groups. The table comes from immuneACCESS by way of TCRdb, which keeps in-frame sequences with V and J called. Part of the clones is missing from these tables; in studies checked, under half for an unresolved V gene and the rest for unknown reasons. The D gene and trimming were derived from the DNA, and the V and J assignments and clone size from that table. For this sample there are roughly 460,000 clones; 89% appear just once. Roughly 1.7% of the sample rests with the top ten.

Read against the paper, the sample's treatment or condition label means: roughly 19 received Ad26.COV2.S at low or high dose, single or two shots; 5 received placebo; per-sample allocation not given. For vaccine and placebo recipients, repertoires were sequenced using samples collected on day 63 after the first injection. In Cohort 1b, 25 to 30 adults aged 18-55 years were enrolled at a single site in Boston, USA, between 29 July and 7 August 2020. Ad26.COV2.S consisted of a replication-incompetent adenovirus type 26 vector by which a prefusion-stabilized SARS-CoV-2 spike protein from the original Wuhan strain was expressed. This sample is drawn from a study of Ad26.COV2.S vaccination and SARS-CoV-2 variants (TCRdb year 2021). For the wider study: Donors in the vaccine arm were drawn from COV1001, a multicentre, randomized, double-blind, placebo-controlled phase I-IIa trial testing Ad26.COV2.S in healthy adults. Ad26.COV2.S was administered intramuscularly at 5 x 10^10 or 1 x 10^11 viral particles, either as a single shot or as two shots given 56 days apart. TCRbeta repertoire sequencing was used to assess the specificity and breadth of SARS-CoV-2-reactive T cell receptors after Ad26.COV2.S vaccination. The TCR-sequenced set comprised around 30 samples: some 20 Ad26.COV2.S vaccine recipients, 5 placebo recipients and 8 SARS-CoV-2 convalescent individuals. Trial participants were randomized into five groups of five, in which low-dose or high-dose Ad26.COV2.S was given once or twice, or placebo was given on both occasions. Investigators did not know the trial group allocation while performing experiments and assessing outcomes. Points the paper makes about the study in general: After vaccination, spike-specific CD8+ and CD4+ T cell responses were reported to show substantial breadth. Vaccine and placebo recipients had similar non-spike TCR breadth, a finding consistent with the vaccine containing only spike. Spike-specific TCR breadth was higher in Ad26.COV2.S recipients than in placebo recipients (P = 0.0014). The authors noted that total T cell responses may have been underestimated by the TCR breadth and depth analyses. The study was not powered to compare responses between vaccine doses or regimens.

The germline V gene (reference sequence) gives CDR1 as GTSNPN and CDR2 as SVGIG. Taken from cysteine to phenylalanine, the CDR3 has 15 residues. Only CDR3 DNA remains: 45 bases, in frame from the first base. The germline V end is reduced by 5 bases and the J end by 2 bases; junction bases left unmatched: 7. This specimen consisted of peripheral blood, obtained in a trial of Ad26.COV2.S vaccine versus placebo. This TCR was recovered from a person aged 18-60 years who received the Ad26.COV2.S COVID-19 vaccine or a placebo. The chain is assembled from TRBV30 and TRBJ2-7; a stretch of 12 junction bases matches TRBD2. The CDR3 corresponds to CAWDRTSGTPYEQYF. Here is the DNA: TGTGCCTGGGATAGGACTAGCGGGACCCCCTACGAGCAGTACTTC.